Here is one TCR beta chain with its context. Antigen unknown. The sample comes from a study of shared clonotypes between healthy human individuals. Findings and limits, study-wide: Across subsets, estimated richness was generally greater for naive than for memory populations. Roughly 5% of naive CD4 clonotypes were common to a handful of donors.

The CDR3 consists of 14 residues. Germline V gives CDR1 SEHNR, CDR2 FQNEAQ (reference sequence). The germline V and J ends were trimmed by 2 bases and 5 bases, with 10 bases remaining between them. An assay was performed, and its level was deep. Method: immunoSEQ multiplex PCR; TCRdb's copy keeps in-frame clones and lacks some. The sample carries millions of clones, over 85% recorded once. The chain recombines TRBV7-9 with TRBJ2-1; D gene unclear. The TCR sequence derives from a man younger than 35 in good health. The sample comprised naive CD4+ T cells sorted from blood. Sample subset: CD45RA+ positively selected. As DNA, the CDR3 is TGTGCCAGCAGCTTACGGGCGATAGACAATGAGCAGTTCTTC. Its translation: CASSLRAIDNEQFF.